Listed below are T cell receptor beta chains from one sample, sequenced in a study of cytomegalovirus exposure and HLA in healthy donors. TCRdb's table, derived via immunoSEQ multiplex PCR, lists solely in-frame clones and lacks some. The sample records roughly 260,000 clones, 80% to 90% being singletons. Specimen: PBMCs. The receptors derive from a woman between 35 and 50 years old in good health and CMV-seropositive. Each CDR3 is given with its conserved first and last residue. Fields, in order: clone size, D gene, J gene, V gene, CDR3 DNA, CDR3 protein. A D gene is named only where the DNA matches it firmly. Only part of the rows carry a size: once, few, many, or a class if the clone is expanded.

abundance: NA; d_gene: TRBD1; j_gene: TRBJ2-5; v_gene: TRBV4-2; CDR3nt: TGTGCCAGCAGCCAAGATGGGGCAGGGGGCCAAGAGACCCAGTACTTC; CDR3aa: CASSQDGAGGQETQYF
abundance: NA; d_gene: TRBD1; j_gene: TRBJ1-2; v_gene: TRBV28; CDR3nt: TGTGCCAGCAGAAGTACAGGGGCCGGTAGCTATGGCTACACCTTC; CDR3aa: CASRSTGAGSYGYTF
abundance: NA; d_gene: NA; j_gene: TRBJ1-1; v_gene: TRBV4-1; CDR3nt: TGCGCCAGCAGCCAAGATTGGAGGGCCTCCACTGAAGCTTTCTTT; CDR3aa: CASSQDWRASTEAFF
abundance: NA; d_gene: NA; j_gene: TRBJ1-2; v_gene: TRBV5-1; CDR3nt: TGCGCCAGCAGCTTGGCCGGGTATGGCTACACCTTC; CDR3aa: CASSLAGYGYTF
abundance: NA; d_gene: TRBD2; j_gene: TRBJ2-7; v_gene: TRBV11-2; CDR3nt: TGTGCCAGCAGCTTCCAGCGGGAGCCGGTCTACGAGCAGTACTTC; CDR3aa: CASSFQREPVYEQYF
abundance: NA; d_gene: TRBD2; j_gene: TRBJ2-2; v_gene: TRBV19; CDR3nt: TGTGCCAGTAGCACGGGACTAGCGGGAGTAACCGGGGAGCTGTTTTTT; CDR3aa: CASSTGLAGVTGELFF
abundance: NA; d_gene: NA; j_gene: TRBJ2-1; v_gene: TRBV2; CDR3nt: TGTGCCAGCAGACTAGCCCAGCCCAATGAGCAGTTCTTC; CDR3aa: CASRLAQPNEQFF
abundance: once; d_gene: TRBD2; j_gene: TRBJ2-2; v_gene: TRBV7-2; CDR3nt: TGTGCCAGCCGCACCCTAGCGGGAGAGACCGGGGAGCTGTTTTTT; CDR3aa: CASRTLAGETGELFF
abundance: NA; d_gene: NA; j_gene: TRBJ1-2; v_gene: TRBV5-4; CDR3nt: TGTGCCAGCAGCTTGGGGCAGAATTATGGCTACACCTTC; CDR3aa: CASSLGQNYGYTF
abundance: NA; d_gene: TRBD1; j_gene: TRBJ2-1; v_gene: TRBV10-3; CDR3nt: TGTGCCATCAGTGATGACAGGGGTTTTTCCTACAATGAGCAGTTCTTC; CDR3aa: CAISDDRGFSYNEQFF
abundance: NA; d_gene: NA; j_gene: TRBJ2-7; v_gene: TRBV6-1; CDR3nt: TGTGCCAGCAGTGAAGGGGCAGGGTCCTACGAGCAGTACTTC; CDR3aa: CASSEGAGSYEQYF
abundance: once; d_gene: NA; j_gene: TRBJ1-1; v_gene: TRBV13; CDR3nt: TGTGCCAGCAGCTTAGAGGTGGGAAGAGGGACTGAAGCTTTCTTT; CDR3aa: CASSLEVGRGTEAFF
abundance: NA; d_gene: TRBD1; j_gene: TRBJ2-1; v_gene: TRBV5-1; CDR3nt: TGCGCCAGCAGCTTGGAGGGACAGGGATACAATGAGCAGTTCTTC; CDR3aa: CASSLEGQGYNEQFF
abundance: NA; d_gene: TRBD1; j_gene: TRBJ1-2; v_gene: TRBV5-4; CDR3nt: TGTGCCAGCAGCTTGGGGCGACAGGGCTCCTATGGCTACACCTTC; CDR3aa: CASSLGRQGSYGYTF
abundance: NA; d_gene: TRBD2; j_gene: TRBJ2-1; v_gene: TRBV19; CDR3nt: TGTGCCAGTAGTATAGATTCCGGACTAGCGGGAGCTTTAGGTGAGCAGTTCTTC; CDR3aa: CASSIDSGLAGALGEQFF
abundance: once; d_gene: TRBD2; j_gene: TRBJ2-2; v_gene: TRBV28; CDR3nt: TGTGCCAGCAGTTTGGGTCGACTAGCGGGAGTTTCCACCGGGGAGCTGTTTTTT; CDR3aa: CASSLGRLAGVSTGELFF
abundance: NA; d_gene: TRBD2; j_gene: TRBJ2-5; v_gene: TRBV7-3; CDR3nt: TGTGCCAGCAGCTTAAGGGCTAGCGGGAGAGGGGAGACCCAGTACTTC; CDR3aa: CASSLRASGRGETQYF
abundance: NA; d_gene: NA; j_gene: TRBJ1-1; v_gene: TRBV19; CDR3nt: TGTGCCAGTACTCAGGGTGTCGCTGAAGCTTTCTTT; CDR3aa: CASTQGVAEAFF